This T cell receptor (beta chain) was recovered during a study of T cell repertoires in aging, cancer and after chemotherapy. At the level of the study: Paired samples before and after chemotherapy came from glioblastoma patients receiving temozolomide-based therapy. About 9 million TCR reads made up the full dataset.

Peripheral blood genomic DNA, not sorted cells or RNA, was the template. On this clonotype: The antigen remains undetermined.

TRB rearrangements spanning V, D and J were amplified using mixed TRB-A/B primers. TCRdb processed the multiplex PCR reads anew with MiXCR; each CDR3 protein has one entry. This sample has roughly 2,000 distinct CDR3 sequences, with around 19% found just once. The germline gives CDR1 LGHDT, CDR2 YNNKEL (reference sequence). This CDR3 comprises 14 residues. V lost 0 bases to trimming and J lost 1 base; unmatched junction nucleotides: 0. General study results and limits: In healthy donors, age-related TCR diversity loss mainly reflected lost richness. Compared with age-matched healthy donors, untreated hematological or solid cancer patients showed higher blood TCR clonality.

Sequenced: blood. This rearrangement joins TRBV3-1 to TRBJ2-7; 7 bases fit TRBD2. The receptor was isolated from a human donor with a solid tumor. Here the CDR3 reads CASSQEGGSYEQYF. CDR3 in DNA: TGTGCCAGCAGCCAAGAGGGGGGGTCCTACGAGCAGTACTTC.